This TCR beta chain was identified in a study of cytotoxic CD8 clonotypes in ibrutinib-treated CLL. On the study more broadly: Responses: roughly 25 partial, 2 complete; after median roughly 68 months, around 14 stayed remitted, around twelve progressed. Study-wide results and limits: Researchers report that baseline clonality outpaced age-matched healthy donors and tracked circulating CD8+ T-cell counts. Public clonotypes (which were uncommon) either contracted or remained stable on treatment. Higher clonality was seen at ibrutinib response and a return toward baseline at progression.

To note about this clone: Its antigen is not known.

Germline CDR1 and CDR2: SGDLS and YYNGEE. V lost 0 bases to trimming and J lost 10 bases, with 8 bases between them. This CDR3 is built from 13 residues. The table came from immunoSEQ multiplex PCR; TCRdb's copy has only in-frame clones and leaves some out. The profile covers some 120,000 clones, with 80% to 90% appearing a single time and roughly 3.5% taken by the ten largest. The sequence was collected from a human donor with chronic lymphocytic leukemia. The chain employs TRBV9 and TRBJ1-6, with D hard to call. Here the sequenced sample was PBMCs, taken after 24 months of ibrutinib treatment. In DNA, the CDR3 is TGTGCCAGCAGCGTAGGGCAGCTCTCACCCCTCCACTTT. Its translation is CASSVGQLSPLHF. The complete variable domain, with remaining parts taken from reference TRBV9 and TRBJ1-6, reads DSGVTQTPKHLITATGQRVTLRCSPRSGDLSVYWYQQSLDQGLQFLIQYYNGEERAKGNILERFSAQQFPDLHSELNLSSLELGDSALYFCASSVGQLSPLHFGNGTRLTVT.